Following are 29 T cell receptor beta chains from one sample sequenced in a study of CD8+ T cells in alopecia areata listed by TCRdb under 2018. In four to six patients from the biomarker study, an additional sort separated CD25+CD127- cells out of the CD4+ cells. Receptors were amplified or captured by the immunoSEQ multiplex PCR assay. RNA was extracted from all samples and reverse transcribed into cDNA, which served as template for TCR sequencing. Entries here come from immuneACCESS through TCRdb and include only in-frame sequences with V and J called. Some clones fail to appear in such tables; in the studies checked, an unresolved V gene covers under half of the shortfall, and the cause of the remainder is unknown. The sample table lists tens of thousands of clones, roughly 60% of them with a count of one. Roughly 4.3% of the sample belongs to the ten largest clones. Sequenced sample: CD4+ Tregs sorted from blood. These receptors originate from a human donor with alopecia areata.

The chain recombines TRBV27 with TRBJ2-7, with 11 bases fitting TRBD2. The CDR3 totals 15 residues. Germline lookup yields CDR1 MNHEY and CDR2 SMNVEV (reference sequence). V dropped 5 bases and J dropped 2; count of bases not matched to a gene: 5. The CDR3 loop is CASSRLAGGTYEQYF. For the CDR3, the DNA is TGTGCCAGCAGTCGGCTAGCGGGGGGAACCTACGAGCAGTACTTC.

V gene TRBV11-2 combines with J gene TRBJ2-5; 13 positions agree with TRBD2. V was pared by 5 bases and J by 2 bases, with 5 bases of the junction left unmatched. Germline CDR1 and CDR2: SGHAT and FQNNGV. This CDR3 has 16 residues. As DNA, the CDR3 is TGTGCCAGCAGCGGACTAGCGGGGGTCCTACAAGAGACCCAGTACTTC. Amino acid sequence: CASSGLAGVLQETQYF.

This clone was recorded once. The rearrangement uses TRBV14 and TRBJ2-1; D remains ambiguous. CDR1 and CDR2 from the germline V gene are SGHDN and FVKESK. Between the trimmed V and J ends, which lost 3 bases and 0 bases, there was a span of 15 bases. The CDR3 is 17 residues long. Written as DNA, the CDR3 is TGTGCCAGCAGCCAGAGATCAGGCCTGAGCTCCTACAATGAGCAGTTCTTC. As protein: CASSQRSGLSSYNEQFF.

V is TRBV10-3 and J is TRBJ2-3, with D possibly being TRBD1 (6 bases). The germline V gene encodes CDR1 ENHRY and CDR2 SYGVKD. CDR3 length: 14 residues. Trimming cost V 10 bases and J 5 bases, with 19 bases left between them. CDR3 sequence (DNA): TGTGCCACCCTCGGGACATCCATCCTAGATACGCAGTATTTT. It translates to CATLGTSILDTQYF.

This chain connects TRBV10-1 to TRBJ1-1; D possibly corresponds to TRBD1 (5 bases). V gave up 4 bases and J gave up 8 bases, with 14 bases separating them. Germline V gene lookup returns CDR1 WNHNN and CDR2 SYGVQD (reference sequence). The CDR3 loop spans 13 amino acids. The CDR3 DNA is TGCGCCAGCAGTGCGGACACAAAATCCGAAGCTTTCTTT. Protein: CASSADTKSEAFF.

The chain employs TRBV10-2 and TRBJ1-2, with a weak D call TRBD1 (5 bases). CDR3 length equals 14 residues. Germline V gene sequence: CDR1 WSHSY, CDR2 SAAADI. Trimming pared 3 bases from V and 5 bases from J, leaving 13 bases between. CDR3 nucleotides: TGCGCCAGCAGTGAAGACGGACAAGTTTATGGCTACACCTTC. As protein: CASSEDGQVYGYTF.

The chain couples TRBV18 to TRBJ2-3; D call uncertain. From germline, CDR1 is KGHSH and CDR2 LQKENI. The CDR3 totals 15 residues. Trimming took off 4 bases at V and 0 bases at J, with 11 bases between the two ends. This CDR3 is CASSQQSASTDTQYF. Here the CDR3 DNA reads TGTGCCAGCTCACAGCAGAGCGCTAGCACAGATACGCAGTATTTT.

CDR3 in amino acids: CSAVQAVEAFF. The CDR3, as DNA: TGCAGTGCCGTCCAGGCTGTAGAAGCTTTCTTT. The V call is TRBV20-1, the J call TRBJ1-1; D call uncertain. Germline-derived CDR1 and CDR2 are DFQATT and SNEGSKA (reference sequence). Trimming shortened V by 6 bases and J by 8 bases, and 13 bases separated the two germline ends. CDR3 size: 11 residues.

Of note for this clone: The junction shows a germline mismatch at one end, possibly a read error. Here the CDR3 DNA reads TGTGCCATCAAACTGTCTAGCGGGAGTTACGGGCAGTACTTC. This sequence encodes CAIKLSSGSYGQYF. The rearrangement uses TRBV10-3 and TRBJ2-7; 10 bases line up with TRBD2. Germline lookup yields CDR1 ENHRY and CDR2 SYGVKD. This CDR3 has 14 amino acids.

J is TRBJ2-1 and V is TRBV30, with D unclear. V lost 0 bases and J 2 bases, leaving 8 bases between the germline ends. Germline lookup yields CDR1 GTSNPN and CDR2 SVGIG (reference sequence). The CDR3 totals 14 residues. The CDR3 region has the DNA TGTGCCTGGAGTGTAAGAGTGACCTACAATGAGCAGTTCTTC. Its protein product is CAWSVRVTYNEQFF.

This chain connects TRBV4-1 to TRBJ1-1; tentatively, D is TRBD1 (6 bases). V was pared by 6 bases and J by 4 bases, with 15 bases between. The germline V gene encodes CDR1 MGHRA and CDR2 YSYEKL. The CDR3 has 14 residues. As DNA, the CDR3 is TGCGCCAGCAGGAACAGGGCTATCGGCACTGAAGCTTTCTTT. As protein: CASRNRAIGTEAFF.

The chain carries TRBV7-9 and TRBJ1-1; 8 positions agree with TRBD1. V was clipped by 6 bases and J by 3 bases; unmatched bases: 6. The length of the CDR3 is 14 residues. Germline loops: CDR1 SEHNR, CDR2 FQNEAQ (reference sequence). The CDR3 loop reads CASSSDRVHTEAFF. In DNA, the CDR3 is TGTGCCAGCAGTTCGGACAGGGTACACACTGAAGCTTTCTTT.

The CDR3 sequence is CASSWTLSGANVLTF. In DNA, the CDR3 is TGTGCCAGCAGCTGGACCCTCTCTGGGGCCAACGTCCTGACTTTC. J is TRBJ2-6 and V is TRBV7-2; no clear D gene. Trimming removed 4 bases at V and 0 bases at J, with 7 bases between. Germline assignment: CDR1 SGHTA and CDR2 FQGNSA. The CDR3 contains 15 residues.

The J gene is TRBJ2-5, the V gene TRBV11-2, with 9 positions matching TRBD2. The CDR3 runs 14 residues. V lost 3 bases, J lost 6 bases, and 5 bases stayed unmatched. Per the germline V gene, CDR1 is SGHAT and CDR2 is FQNNGV. The CDR3 nucleotides read TGTGCCAGCAGCTTGCTCCTAGCGGGGCAGACCCAGTACTTC. This gives the protein CASSLLLAGQTQYF.

This chain joins TRBV7-9 and TRBJ1-1; D is unclear. V lost 0 bases, J lost 2 bases, and 4 bases lay in between. The CDR3 loop spans 13 amino acids. In germline, CDR1 is SEHNR, CDR2 FQNEAQ (reference sequence). Here the CDR3 reads CASSLAQNTEAFF. The CDR3, as DNA: TGTGCCAGCAGCTTAGCACAAAACACTGAAGCTTTCTTT.

This chain joins TRBV6-6 and TRBJ1-5; D perhaps matches TRBD1 (5 bases). The V end lost 6 bases, the J end lost 2 bases, and 17 bases lay between the germline ends. Germline CDR1 and CDR2: MNHNY and SVGAGI (reference sequence). The CDR3 totals 16 residues. The CDR3 region has the DNA TGTGCCAGCAGCCGGCCGGGGGGGTACGGCAATCAGCCCCAGCATTTT. Translation gives CASSRPGGYGNQPQHF.

This clone appeared a single time. The chain has TRBV6-1 and TRBJ1-5; the match to TRBD1 covers 9 bases. The CDR3 loop spans 15 amino acids. Looked up from germline, CDR1 is MNHNS and CDR2 is SASEGT. The ends lost 4 bases at V and 2 bases at J; junction bases unmatched: 3. CDR3: CASSVDRGGNQPQHF. Here the CDR3 DNA reads TGTGCCAGCAGTGTTGACAGGGGGGGCAATCAGCCCCAGCATTTT.

J is TRBJ2-7 and V is TRBV7-2; D not resolved. Germline V CDR1 and CDR2: SGHTA, FQGNSA. With 3 bases removed from V and 6 bases from J, the gap between germline ends came to 21 bases. The CDR3 has 16 residues. CDR3: CASSLNGPRVISEQYF. CDR3 nucleotide sequence: TGTGCCAGCAGCTTGAACGGGCCCCGGGTTATCTCCGAGCAGTACTTC.

The rearrangement links TRBV20-1 to TRBJ2-3; no clear D gene. Trimming took 5 bases from V and 4 from J, leaving 7 bases between them. Germline V gene lookup returns CDR1 DFQATT and CDR2 SNEGSKA (reference sequence). The CDR3 is 11 amino acids. The CDR3, as DNA: TGCAGTGCTTTAAGCGCAGATACGCAGTATTTT. Its translation: CSALSADTQYF.

The chain is built from TRBV13 and TRBJ2-7; D ambiguous. The V end lost 7 bases, the J end lost 2 bases, and 12 bases lay between the germline ends. The CDR3 spans 13 residues. CDR1 PRHDT and CDR2 FYEKMQ come from the germline V gene (reference sequence). DNA for the CDR3: TGTGCCAGCAAGTTCGGCGGTACCTACGAGCAGTACTTC. Translation gives CASKFGGTYEQYF.

This clone was seen a handful of times. J is TRBJ2-7 and V is TRBV30; 8 bases agree with TRBD2. The germline V gene has CDR1 GTSNPN and CDR2 SVGIG (reference sequence). CDR3 length: 15 residues. The V gene end was trimmed by 2 bases and the J gene end by 7 bases; junction bases not matched to a gene: 13. The CDR3 loop is CAWSRGNGGLEEQYF. The CDR3 nucleotides read TGTGCCTGGAGTCGGGGCAATGGGGGACTAGAGGAGCAGTACTTC. Variable domain in full (rest from reference TRBV30 and TRBJ2-7): SQTIHQWPATLVQPVGSPLSLECTVEGTSNPNLYWYRQAAGRGLQLLFYSVGIGQISSEVPQNLSASRPQDRQFILSSKKLLLSDSGFYLCAWSRGNGGLEEQYFGPGTRLTVT.

CDR3 sequence: CASSRRDTIYF. Written as DNA, the CDR3 is TGTGCCAGCTCACGAAGGGACACCATATATTTT. The chain is built from TRBV18 and TRBJ1-3; D is unresolved. Germline CDR1 KGHSH, CDR2 LQKENI. V lost 4 bases to trimming and J lost 8 bases, with 6 bases between them. The CDR3 loop spans 11 amino acids.

This clone is large by share. The chain recombines TRBV28 with TRBJ2-3, with 8 positions matching TRBD2. Germline V CDR1 and CDR2: MDHEN, SYDVKM. This CDR3 is built from 15 residues. Trimming removed 6 bases from V and 7 bases from J; junction bases left unmatched: 12. CDR3 coding DNA: TGTGCCAGCAGCATAGCGGGGCTTGGGGAAAATACGCAGTATTTT. Protein product: CASSIAGLGENTQYF.

The chain uses TRBV27 and TRBJ2-2, with a possible D match to TRBD2 (5 bases). V was pared by 2 bases and J by 1 base, with 11 bases between. This CDR3 spans 16 amino acids. Germline V gives CDR1 MNHEY, CDR2 SMNVEV (reference sequence). The CDR3 reads CASSLRFGGNTGELFF. CDR3 DNA: TGTGCCAGCAGTTTAAGGTTTGGAGGGAACACCGGGGAGCTGTTTTTT.

The chain uses TRBV9 and TRBJ2-4; unclear D gene. The length of the CDR3 is 16 residues. Germline CDR1 is SGDLS and CDR2 is YYNGEE. Trimming cost V 0 bases and J 0 bases, with 10 bases left between them. The CDR3 loop reads CASSVGPVRAKNIQYF. For the CDR3, the DNA is TGTGCCAGCAGCGTAGGTCCAGTGCGAGCCAAAAACATTCAGTACTTC.

In this sample, this clone turned up once. The gene calls are TRBV2 and TRBJ2-3, with 11 bases that match TRBD2. V trimming: 1 base; J trimming: 6 bases; junction bases outside the gene matches: 15. The germline V gene encodes CDR1 SNHLY and CDR2 FYNNEI. This CDR3 has 19 residues. The CDR3 here is CASSEEEGLAGGMWDTQYF. CDR3 in DNA: TGTGCCAGCAGTGAAGAAGAAGGGCTAGCGGGGGGAATGTGGGATACGCAGTATTTT.

This clone was detected a few times. The junction departs from germline at one end; a sequencing error may be responsible. The gene calls are TRBV23-1 and TRBJ2-2, with D perhaps given as TRBD1 or TRBD2 (5 bases each). TRBV23-1 has ORF status, its function being uncertain. CDR3 length: 17 residues. The CDR3 is CASGRDRRPRQHRGAVF. In DNA form, the CDR3 reads TGCGCCAGCGGCCGGGACCGAAGACCTCGTCAACACCGGGGAGCTGTTTTT.

This clone was counted between two and nine times. This rearrangement joins TRBV21-1 to TRBJ1-3. TRBV21-1 has pseudogene status. CDR3 size: 16 residues. Here the CDR3 reads CASSSHAGDSGNTIYF. The CDR3 nucleotides read TGTGCCAGCAGCTCCCATGCCGGGGATTCGGGAAACACCATATATTTT.

A word on this clone: At one of its ends the junction is not consistent with the germline gene, which may arise from a read error. V gene TRBV2 combines with J gene TRBJ2-5, with unresolved D. The CDR3 consists of 13 residues. Germline V gene data show CDR1 as SNHLY and CDR2 as FYNNEI. CDR3 in amino acids: CAGSDWTEETQYF. CDR3 nucleotide sequence: TGTGCCGGCAGTGACTGGACGGAAGAGACCCAGTACTTC.